This entry lists 19 T cell receptor beta chains sequenced from one sample in a study of T-cell reconstitution after alpha-beta-depleted transplantation in children. For TCRbeta, the library was prepared with unique molecular identifiers. TCRdb reprocessed the PCR reads with MiXCR, giving one entry per CDR3 protein. The sample gives 200,000 to 300,000 distinct CDR3 sequences, about 11% of which show up once; 2% to 3% is in the top ten. Sequenced material: PBMCs from the stem cell graft donor, taken from the stem cell graft. These receptors were taken from a human donor who donated a stem cell graft to a child with acute lymphoblastic leukemia.

This clonotype was counted at least ten times. The chain carries TRBV7-8 and TRBJ2-7; D is possibly TRBD1 or TRBD2 (5 bases each). Germline CDR1 is SGHVS and CDR2 is FQNEAQ. The V gene lost 0 bases and the J gene lost 1 base, with 10 bases spanning the gap. This CDR3 has 15 residues. The CDR3 here is CASSLAQGPSYEQYF. CDR3 DNA sequence: TGTGCCAGCAGCTTAGCGCAGGGACCATCCTACGAGCAGTACTTC. Full variable domain (rest looked up from reference TRBV7-8 and TRBJ2-7): GAGVSQSPRYKVAKRGQDVALRCDPISGHVSLFWYQQALGQGPEFLTYFQNEAQLDKSGLPSDRFFAERPEGSVSTLKIQRTQQEDSAVYLCASSLAQGPSYEQYFGPGTRLTVT.

In its sample, this clonotype was seen many times. CDR3 DNA sequence: TGTGCCAGCAGTTTTAGCGGGAGTGGGACAGATACGCAGTATTTT. This codes for CASSFSGSGTDTQYF. The rearrangement links TRBV11-2 to TRBJ2-3; 9 bases match TRBD2. CDR3 length equals 15 residues. Germline CDR1 and CDR2: SGHAT and FQNNGV. Trimming removed 6 bases from V and 3 bases from J; junction bases left unmatched: 7.

This clonotype was recorded at least ten times. This chain connects TRBV29-1 to TRBJ2-5, with D uncertain. V was pared by 4 bases and J by 0 bases, with 6 bases between. This CDR3 spans 12 amino acids. Per the germline V gene, CDR1 is SQVTM and CDR2 is ANQGSEA. The CDR3 nucleotides are TGCAGCGTTGGACTGTACCAAGAGACCCAGTACTTC. As protein: CSVGLYQETQYF.

About this clonotype itself: With a much larger clone just one base away, this may be a read error. CDR3 sequence: CASSVEGRVADTQYF. CDR3 coding DNA: TGTGCCAGCAGCGTAGAGGGCAGGGTCGCAGATACGCAGTATTTT. The chain links TRBV9 to TRBJ2-3, with D possibly being TRBD1 (5 bases). V lost 0 bases to trimming and J lost 4 bases, with 12 bases between them. Germline lookup yields CDR1 SGDLS and CDR2 YYNGEE. This CDR3 region has 15 residues. Full variable domain (rest looked up from reference TRBV9 and TRBJ2-3): DSGVTQTPKHLITATGQRVTLRCSPRSGDLSVYWYQQSLDQGLQFLIQYYNGEERAKGNILERFSAQQFPDLHSELNLSSLELGDSALYFCASSVEGRVADTQYFGPGTRLTVL.

This clonotype was picked up many times. V gene TRBV5-1 combines with J gene TRBJ2-1, with TRBD1 matching over 9 bases. V trimming: 2 bases; J trimming: 10 bases; junction bases outside the gene matches: 1. The CDR3 runs to 12 residues. Germline lookup yields CDR1 SGHRS and CDR2 YFSETQ. Here the CDR3 reads CASSLGQGEQFF. Here the CDR3 DNA reads TGCGCCAGCAGCTTAGGACAGGGGGAGCAGTTCTTC.

This clonotype was counted between two and nine times. The chain employs TRBV13 and TRBJ2-2; TRBD1 aligns across 7 bases. CDR1 PRHDT and CDR2 FYEKMQ come from the germline V gene (reference sequence). The CDR3 is 16 residues long. Trimming took 4 bases from V and 0 from J; bases not matched to a gene: 5. The chain's CDR3 is CASSSTGATNTGELFF. DNA of the CDR3: TGTGCCAGCAGCTCCACAGGGGCGACGAACACCGGGGAGCTGTTTTTT.

This clonotype was detected many times. CDR3: CASSIDRAIGEKLFF. The CDR3 nucleotides are TGCGCCAGCAGCATCGACAGGGCCATAGGGGAAAAACTGTTTTTT. The chain combines TRBV5-1 with TRBJ1-4; 7 nucleotides line up with TRBD1. This CDR3 is built from 15 residues. The V gene's germline CDR1 is SGHRS and CDR2 YFSETQ. V lost 4 bases and J lost 8; bases outside the gene matches: 11.

This clonotype has at least ten counts. The chain uses TRBV12-3 or TRBV12-4 and TRBJ2-3; D possibly corresponds to TRBD2 (6 bases). Trimming took 6 bases from V and 3 from J, leaving 19 bases between them. CDR3 length: 16 residues. The CDR3 loop is CASSTMAWGVTDTQYF. CDR3 sequence (DNA): TGTGCCAGCAGCACGATGGCTTGGGGGGTGACAGATACGCAGTATTTT.

This clonotype was recorded at least ten times. The chain is built from TRBV12-3 or TRBV12-4 and TRBJ2-1; D uncertain. There are 15 residues in the CDR3. The V and J ends lost 3 bases and 0 bases respectively, with 9 bases between them. The CDR3 region has the DNA TGTGCCAGCAGTTTCACCAGACTCTCCTACAATGAGCAGTTCTTC. As protein: CASSFTRLSYNEQFF.

At least ten counts were recorded for this clonotype. The chain links TRBV5-1 to TRBJ2-7, with 12 bases matching TRBD1. Germline CDR1 and CDR2: SGHRS and YFSETQ. The CDR3 loop spans 17 amino acids. V dropped 3 bases and J dropped 0; count of bases not matched to a gene: 7. The DNA of the CDR3 is TGCGCCAGCAGCTCGGGACAGGGGGCTAGAGCCTCCTACGAGCAGTACTTC. It is translated as CASSSGQGARASYEQYF.

Details on this clonotype: A much larger clone lies one base from this, so it may be a read error. V is TRBV24-1 and J is TRBJ2-1; D is undetermined. The V gene's germline CDR1 is KGHDR and CDR2 SFDVKD. Between the trimmed V and J ends, which lost 11 bases and 1 base, there was a span of 20 bases. This CDR3 comprises 16 residues. The CDR3 bases are TGTGCCAGCGTAGTCACCCGTCCAGTTTCCTACAATGAGCAGTTCTTC. It is translated as CASVVTRPVSYNEQFF.

This clonotype was recorded many times. V is TRBV4-2 and J is TRBJ2-2, with D unresolved. The CDR3 length is 13 residues. Trimming took off 6 bases at V and 6 bases at J, with 11 bases between the two ends. Germline CDR1 reads LGHNA; CDR2 reads YNFKEQ. CDR3 residues: CASSRVGSGELFF. The CDR3 DNA reads as TGTGCCAGCAGTCGAGTGGGGTCCGGGGAGCTGTTTTTT.

This clonotype showed up many times. The V gene is TRBV7-9, the J gene TRBJ2-7, with unresolved D. Germline CDR1 and CDR2: SEHNR and FQNEAQ (reference sequence). V lost 1 base and J 3 bases, leaving 10 bases between the germline ends. The CDR3 is 14 amino acids. CDR3 sequence: CASSLVGVDYEQYF. The DNA for the CDR3 is TGTGCCAGCAGCTTAGTAGGCGTGGACTACGAGCAGTACTTC.

The count of this clonotype is one. The chain employs TRBV6-2 or TRBV6-3 and TRBJ1-1; D unresolved. The germline V gene has CDR1 MNHEY and CDR2 SVGEGT. This CDR3 contains 13 residues. V was pared by 2 bases and J by 11 bases, with 15 bases between. CDR3 nucleotides: TGTGCCAGCAGTTACGGTTTTAGGGAGGCCGCTTTCTTT. Residues: CASSYGFREAAFF.

This clonotype showed up many times. The rearrangement uses TRBV5-1 and TRBJ1-2; D not resolved. Per the germline V gene, CDR1 is SGHRS and CDR2 is YFSETQ. CDR3 length equals 11 residues. V lost 2 bases, J lost 8 bases, and 7 bases lay in between. The CDR3 reads CASSLWEGYTF. CDR3 coding DNA: TGCGCCAGCAGCTTATGGGAAGGCTACACCTTC.

This clonotype showed up just a few times. CDR3 sequence: CASSEPGQVMNTEAFF. The CDR3 DNA reads TGTGCCAGCAGTGAACCGGGACAGGTCATGAACACTGAAGCTTTCTTT. The V and J genes are TRBV6-1 and TRBJ1-1, with 8 bases aligning to TRBD1. Trimming took 2 bases from V and 0 from J; bases not matched to a gene: 5. The CDR3 sequence is 16 residues long. CDR1 is MNHNS and CDR2 is SASEGT in the germline V gene.

This clonotype showed up many times. V gene TRBV29-1 combines with J gene TRBJ1-3; 7 bases align to TRBD1. V shed 2 bases and J 0 bases; nucleotides not matched to a gene: 4. The CDR3 runs to 15 residues. The V gene's germline CDR1 is SQVTM and CDR2 ANQGSEA. The chain's CDR3 is CSVEMRGPSGNTIYF. The DNA for the CDR3 is TGCAGCGTTGAAATGAGGGGGCCCTCTGGAAACACCATATATTTT. Using reference TRBV29-1 and TRBJ1-3 for the parts outside the CDR3, the full variable domain is SAVISQKPSRDICQRGTSLTIQCQVDSQVTMMFWYRQQPGQSLTLIATANQGSEATYESGFVIDKFPISRPNLTFSTLTVSNMSPEDSSIYLCSVEMRGPSGNTIYFGEGSWLTVV.

The rearrangement uses TRBV5-4 and TRBJ1-1; no definite D call. CDR1 and CDR2 from the germline V gene are SGHNT and YYREEE (reference sequence). V dropped 1 base and J dropped 11 bases, with 15 bases sitting between them. This CDR3 region has 13 residues. The CDR3 here is CASSLSPRESAFF. For the CDR3, the DNA is TGTGCCAGCAGCTTGTCCCCGAGGGAATCGGCTTTCTTT.

This clonotype was counted at least ten times. The chain combines TRBV6-5 with TRBJ2-7, with TRBD1 as a possible D gene (5 bases). The V end was cut by 3 bases, the J end by 5 bases, with 14 bases between. The CDR3 totals 14 residues. Germline lookup yields CDR1 MNHEY and CDR2 SVGAGI. The CDR3 protein is CASSYLDSLNEQYF. For the CDR3, the DNA is TGTGCCAGCAGTTATTTAGACAGCCTGAACGAGCAGTACTTC.